A single T cell receptor beta chain is shown here with its context. The CDR3 consists of 16 residues. Germline CDR1 and CDR2: SEHNR and FQNEAQ (reference sequence). The V gene end was trimmed by 4 bases and the J gene end by 6 bases; junction bases not matched to a gene: 10. The whole isolated RNA underwent reverse transcription, so sequencing captured expressed TCRB transcripts. Some clones are missing from TCRdb's copy, which holds only in-frame ones; the method was immunoSEQ multiplex PCR. This sample has roughly 300,000 clones, with roughly 8% found just once. The data are from a study of beta chain features in type 1 diabetes. In the study overall: What patients shared with healthy donors was a similar profile of age, gender and cell yields.

The source material was central memory CD4+ T cells from blood. This chain uses TRBV7-9 with TRBJ2-3; 10 bases align to TRBD2. This receptor was taken from a woman between 18 and 29 years old in good health. DNA of the CDR3: TGTGCCAGCAGCTCGAAAAAGCGGGAGGGCCTCGATACGCAGTATTTT. This sequence encodes CASSSKKREGLDTQYF.